What follows are 4 T cell receptor beta chains derived from one specimen sequenced in a study of cytomegalovirus exposure and HLA in healthy donors. A multiplex PCR was run with 60 Vbeta primers and 13 Jbeta primers. Sequencing was performed with immunoSEQ multiplex PCR; in TCRdb, only in-frame clones are kept and a portion is missing. Here the sample spans 150,000 to 200,000 clones, around 80% being singletons. The sample taken for sequencing was PBMCs. All receptors derive from a man younger than 35 in good health and CMV-seronegative.

The CDR3 region has the DNA TGTGCCAGCAGCTCCGGACAATTTGGCAATCAGCCCCAGCATTTT. This sequence encodes CASSSGQFGNQPQHF. This chain uses TRBV11-2 with TRBJ1-5; tentatively, D is TRBD1 (5 bases). Between the trimmed V and J ends, which lost 4 bases and 2 bases, there was a span of 12 bases. Germline CDR1 reads SGHAT; CDR2 reads FQNNGV. The CDR3 runs 15 residues.

The genes are TRBV15 and TRBJ1-4; D is perhaps TRBD1 (6 bases). Germline V gene data show CDR1 as LNHNV and CDR2 as YYDKDF (reference sequence). The CDR3 has 16 residues. V was pared by 1 base and J by 8 bases, with 17 bases between. The CDR3 region has the DNA TGTGCCACCAGCAGAGGGCGTCCGGGACACGGGGAAAAACTGTTTTTT. Translated, it gives CATSRGRPGHGEKLFF. The variable domain in full, with the rest retrieved from reference TRBV15 and TRBJ1-4, is DAMVIQNPRYQVTQFGKPVTLSCSQTLNHNVMYWYQQKSSQAPKLLFHYYDKDFNNEADTPDNFQSRRPNTSFCFLDIRSPGLGDTAMYLCATSRGRPGHGEKLFFGSGTQLSVL.

The chain combines TRBV11-3 with TRBJ2-1; 8 bases align to TRBD2. With 0 bases clipped from V and 6 bases from J, the junction kept 13 bases outside the gene matches. The CDR3 contains 18 residues. Germline assignment: CDR1 SGHNT and CDR2 YENEEA. CDR3 in DNA: TGTGCCAGCAGCTTAGATCAAGGGGGGACTAGTAATAGCAATGAGCAGTTCTTC. Its translation is CASSLDQGGTSNSNEQFF.

This rearrangement joins TRBV5-4 to TRBJ2-5; TRBD2 matches 8 bases. CDR3 size: 15 residues. Germline V gives CDR1 SGHNT, CDR2 YYREEE (reference sequence). V gave up 0 bases and J gave up 1 base; unmatched junction bases: 2. The CDR3 sequence is CASSLGTSSQETQYF. CDR3 bases: TGTGCCAGCAGCTTGGGGACTAGCAGCCAAGAGACCCAGTACTTC.